This TCR beta chain derives from a study of cytomegalovirus exposure and HLA in healthy donors. Whole-study findings and limits: Reportedly, a later analysis found an Asian-associated ancestry cluster had fewer N-insertions than the roughly 630-donor mean.

This clone was seen a single time. Antigen: not known. Trimming took off 1 base at V and 3 bases at J, with 9 bases between the two ends. This CDR3 has 14 amino acids. Germline values: CDR1 SGHNT, CDR2 YENEEA. PCR was performed using 60 Vbeta and 13 Jbeta primers. Assay: immunoSEQ multiplex PCR; the TCRdb copy retains only in-frame clones and omits some. In the table there are under 200,000 clones, 60% to 85% of which are singletons. The source material was PBMCs. This receptor was identified in a woman aged 45-65 years in good health and CMV-seropositive. V is TRBV11-3 and J is TRBJ1-1; D unclear. CDR3 DNA sequence: TGTGCCAGCAGCTTAGTCGTCCGGGACACTGAAGCTTTCTTT. This encodes CASSLVVRDTEAFF.